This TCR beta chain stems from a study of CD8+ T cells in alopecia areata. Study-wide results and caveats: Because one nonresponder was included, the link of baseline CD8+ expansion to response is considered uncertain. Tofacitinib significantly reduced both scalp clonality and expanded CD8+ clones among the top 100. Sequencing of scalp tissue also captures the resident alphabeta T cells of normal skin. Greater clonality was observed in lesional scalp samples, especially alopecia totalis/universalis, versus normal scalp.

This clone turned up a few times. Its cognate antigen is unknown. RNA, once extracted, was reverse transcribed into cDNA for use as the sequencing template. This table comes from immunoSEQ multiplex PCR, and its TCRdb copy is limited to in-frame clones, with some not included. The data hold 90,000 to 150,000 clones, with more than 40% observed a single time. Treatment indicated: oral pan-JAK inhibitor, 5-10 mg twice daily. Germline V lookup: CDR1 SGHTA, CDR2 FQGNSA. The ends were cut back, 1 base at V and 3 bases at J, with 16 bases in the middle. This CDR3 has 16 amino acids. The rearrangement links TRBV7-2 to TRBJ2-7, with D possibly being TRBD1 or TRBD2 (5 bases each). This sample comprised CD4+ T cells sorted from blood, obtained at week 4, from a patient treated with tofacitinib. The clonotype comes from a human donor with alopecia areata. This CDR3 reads CASSLVAGAQGYEQYF. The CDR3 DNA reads TGTGCCAGCAGCTTAGTTGCGGGCGCGCAGGGCTACGAGCAGTACTTC.